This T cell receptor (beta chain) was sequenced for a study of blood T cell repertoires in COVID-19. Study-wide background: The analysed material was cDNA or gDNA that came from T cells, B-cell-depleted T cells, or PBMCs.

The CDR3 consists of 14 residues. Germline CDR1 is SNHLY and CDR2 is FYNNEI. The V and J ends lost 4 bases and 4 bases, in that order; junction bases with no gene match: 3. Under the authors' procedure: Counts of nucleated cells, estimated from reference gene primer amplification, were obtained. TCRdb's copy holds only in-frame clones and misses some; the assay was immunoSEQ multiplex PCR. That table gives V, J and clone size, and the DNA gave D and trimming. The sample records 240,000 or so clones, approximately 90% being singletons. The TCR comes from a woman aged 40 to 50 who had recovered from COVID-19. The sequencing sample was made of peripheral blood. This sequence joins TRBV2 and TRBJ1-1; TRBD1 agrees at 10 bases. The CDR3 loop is CASSARTGGTEAFF. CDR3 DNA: TGTGCCAGCAGTGCCCGGACAGGGGGCACTGAAGCTTTCTTT.